The 14 T cell receptor beta chains listed next were all sequenced from one sample in a study of T cells after somatic rescue of genetic block (dated by TCRdb to about 2020). The library was prepared using the immunoSEQ multiplex PCR assay. TCRdb obtained this table from immuneACCESS and retained in-frame rearrangements with V and J assigned. These tables miss some clones; where compared with another copy, unresolved V genes account for less than half of the shortfall, and the remainder is unexplained. This sample gives over 55,000 clones in total; about 92% of them show up just once. About 3% of the sample is taken by the ten largest. The specimen was peripheral blood mononuclear cells (PBMCs). These receptors were taken from a man in his forties.

The V call is TRBV6-1, the J call TRBJ2-2; 11 bases are a match to TRBD2. The CDR3 consists of 17 residues. Germline assignment: CDR1 MNHNS and CDR2 SASEGT. V lost 2 bases to trimming and J lost 4 bases; unmatched junction nucleotides: 6. The CDR3 region has the DNA TGTGCCAGCAGTGAACAGGCTAGCGGGGGGCCCACCGGGGAGCTGTTTTTT. This encodes CASSEQASGGPTGELFF.

V gene TRBV7-6 combines with J gene TRBJ2-3, with a tentative D call TRBD1 (6 bases). Germline V gene lookup returns CDR1 SGHVS and CDR2 FNYEAQ. CDR3 length equals 14 residues. The V end lost 5 bases, the J end lost 3 bases, and 12 bases lay between the germline ends. CDR3 protein: CASSRGQSTDTQYF. The CDR3, as DNA: TGTGCCAGCAGCCGAGGACAGTCAACAGATACGCAGTATTTT.

V and J are TRBV5-1 and TRBJ1-5; no reliable D call. CDR1 is SGHRS, CDR2 YFSETQ, per germline. This CDR3 region has 13 residues. Trimming stripped 4 bases from V and 4 bases from J, with 9 bases between. The CDR3 coding sequence is TGCGCCAGCAGCCCGGAGGGAAATCAGCCCCAGCATTTT. It codes for CASSPEGNQPQHF.

The CDR3 protein is CASSRTGGRQPQHF. As DNA, the CDR3 is TGTGCCAGTAGTAGGACAGGGGGCCGGCAGCCCCAGCATTTT. The J gene is TRBJ1-5, the V gene TRBV19, with TRBD1 identical over 11 bases. The ends lost 4 bases at V and 7 bases at J; junction bases unmatched: 3. Per germline, CDR1 LNHDA and CDR2 SQIVND (reference sequence). The CDR3 extends over 14 amino acids.

The chain recombines TRBV5-8 with TRBJ1-1; D might be TRBD1 (5 bases). This CDR3 has 16 residues. Germline CDR1 SGHTS, CDR2 YDEGEE. V was shortened by 1 base and J by 4 bases, with 17 bases between the two germline ends. Written as DNA, the CDR3 is TGTGCCAGCAGCTTGTCCCAACGGGCAGGGCTCACTGAAGCTTTCTTT. This translates into CASSLSQRAGLTEAFF. Full variable domain (rest looked up from reference TRBV5-8 and TRBJ1-1): EAGVTQSPTHLIKTRGQQATLRCSPISGHTSVYWYQQALGLGLQFLLWYDEGEERNRGNFPPRFSGRQFPNYSSELNVNALELEDSALYLCASSLSQRAGLTEAFFGQGTRLTVV.

This clone was counted once. In nucleotides, the CDR3 is TGCAGCGTTGGGTTGAGCACTGAAGCTTTCTTT. It encodes CSVGLSTEAFF. The gene calls are TRBV29-1 and TRBJ1-1; D is uncertain. The germline V and J ends were trimmed by 4 bases and 4 bases, with 7 bases remaining between them. The length of the CDR3 is 11 residues. Germline V gene sequence: CDR1 SQVTM, CDR2 ANQGSEA.

The rearrangement links TRBV2 to TRBJ2-5; D call uncertain. Trimming took off 6 bases at V and 1 base at J, with 3 bases between the two ends. This CDR3 has 11 amino acids. The germline CDR1 and CDR2 sequences are SNHLY and FYNNEI. CDR3 protein: CASSFQETQYF. The CDR3, as DNA: TGTGCCAGCAGCTTCCAAGAGACCCAGTACTTC.

The rearrangement links TRBV27 to TRBJ2-7; 8 nucleotides line up with TRBD2. V lost 5 bases and J lost 1; bases outside the gene matches: 10. The CDR3 is 16 amino acids. The V gene's germline CDR1 is MNHEY and CDR2 SMNVEV (reference sequence). In DNA, the CDR3 is TGTGCCAGCAGTCCCCGATTAGCGGGGAATTCCTACGAGCAGTACTTC. Residues: CASSPRLAGNSYEQYF.

The chain recombines TRBV6-6 with TRBJ2-3; a weak D match, TRBD2 (6 bases). Between the trimmed V and J ends, which lost 5 bases and 0 bases, there was a span of 15 bases. Germline V CDR1 and CDR2: MNHNY, SVGAGI (reference sequence). The CDR3 sequence is 16 residues long. The chain's CDR3 is CASSPFLRGSTDTQYF. In DNA form, the CDR3 reads TGTGCCAGCAGTCCTTTTTTGCGGGGCAGCACAGATACGCAGTATTTT.

The chain has TRBV2 and TRBJ1-5; tentatively, D is TRBD1 (6 bases). The CDR3 covers 14 residues. The V end lost 1 base, the J end lost 6 bases, and 10 bases lay between the germline ends. Germline V gives CDR1 SNHLY, CDR2 FYNNEI. The CDR3 bases are TGTGCCAGCAGTGAAGACAGGGAGTCTCAGCCCCAGCATTTT. Translating gives CASSEDRESQPQHF.

J is TRBJ1-1 and V is TRBV5-4; D is undetermined. This CDR3 is built from 13 residues. Germline-derived CDR1 and CDR2 are SGHNT and YYREEE (reference sequence). V shed 4 bases and J shed 1 base, with 8 bases lying between them. CDR3 sequence: CASSTTENTEAFF. CDR3 DNA sequence: TGTGCCAGCAGCACCACGGAGAACACTGAAGCTTTCTTT.

The chain combines TRBV6-5 with TRBJ2-3, with 7 bases that match TRBD2. With V trimmed by 2 bases and J by 1 base, 3 bases remained unmatched. Germline V gene sequence: CDR1 MNHEY, CDR2 SVGAGI. The CDR3 loop spans 15 amino acids. CDR3 nucleotides: TGTGCCAGCAGTTACGAGCGGGGTCGCACAGATACGCAGTATTTT. Its protein is CASSYERGRTDTQYF.

The chain uses TRBV5-1 and TRBJ2-2, with TRBD1 identical over 12 bases. V dropped 4 bases and J dropped 3; count of bases not matched to a gene: 7. CDR3 length: 17 residues. Germline CDR1 is SGHRS and CDR2 is YFSETQ. The CDR3 protein is CASSEGTGGVDTGELFF. The CDR3 nucleotides read TGCGCCAGCAGCGAAGGGACAGGGGGCGTGGACACCGGGGAGCTGTTTTTT.

This sequence joins TRBV5-6 and TRBJ1-4; D perhaps matches TRBD1 (6 bases). The CDR3 loop spans 16 amino acids. Germline CDR1 is SGHDT and CDR2 is YYEEEE. Trimming pared 4 bases from V and 5 bases from J, leaving 18 bases between. The CDR3 here is CASSPERGAANEKLFF. CDR3 coding DNA: TGTGCCAGCAGCCCGGAAAGGGGGGCCGCGAATGAAAAACTGTTTTTT.